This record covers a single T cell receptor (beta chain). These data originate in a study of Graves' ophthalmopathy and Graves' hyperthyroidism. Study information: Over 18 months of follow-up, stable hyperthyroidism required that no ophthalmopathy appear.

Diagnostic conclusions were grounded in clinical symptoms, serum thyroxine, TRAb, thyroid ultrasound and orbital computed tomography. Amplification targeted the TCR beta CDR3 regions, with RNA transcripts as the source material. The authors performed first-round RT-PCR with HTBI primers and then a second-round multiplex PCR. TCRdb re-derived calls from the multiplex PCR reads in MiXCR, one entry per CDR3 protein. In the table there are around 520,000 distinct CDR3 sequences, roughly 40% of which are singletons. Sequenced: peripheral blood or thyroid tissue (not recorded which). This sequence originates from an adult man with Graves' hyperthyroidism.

In DNA, the CDR3 is TGTGCCAGCAGCTGGGGCGTGGGCACAGATACGCAGTATTTT. Translated: CASSWGVGTDTQYF. This rearrangement joins TRBV7-4 to TRBJ2-3; the D gene is possibly TRBD1 (5 bases). Germline V gene lookup returns CDR1 SGHVT and CDR2 SQSDAQ. Trimming pared 4 bases from V and 1 base from J, leaving 9 bases between. The CDR3 runs to 14 residues.